The 8 T cell receptor beta chains below all came from one sample that was sequenced in a study of T cells in Graves' hyperthyroidism and ophthalmopathy. TCR beta CDR3 sequences were amplified from RNA transcripts. The HTBI set primed first-round TCR CDR3 RT-PCR. A single record per CDR3 protein comes from TCRdb applying MiXCR to the multiplex PCR reads. The profile covers hundreds of thousands of distinct CDR3 sequences, with 16% appearing a single time and around 4% taken by the ten largest. Sequenced sample: blood. Receptors were obtained from a woman in her 30s with Graves' hyperthyroidism.

This clonotype occurred many times. The rearrangement joins TRBV3-1 to TRBJ2-1; 13 bases line up with TRBD2. V was pared by 1 base and J by 15 bases, with 3 bases of the junction left unmatched. This CDR3 comprises 13 residues. The V gene's germline CDR1 is LGHDT and CDR2 YNNKEL (reference sequence). The CDR3 bases are TGTGCCAGCAGCCAAGCTGGGACTAGCGGGATGTTCTTC. Translating it yields CASSQAGTSGMFF.

In this sample, this clonotype turned up a few times. V and J are TRBV7-2 and TRBJ1-2, with D possibly being TRBD1 (6 bases). The CDR3 loop spans 15 amino acids. V shed 1 base and J shed 5 bases, with 14 bases lying between them. The V gene's germline CDR1 is SGHTA and CDR2 FQGNSA. CDR3 in DNA: TGTGCCAGCAGCTTAGAGAAAACAGGGAGGTATGGCTACACCTTC. Its translation: CASSLEKTGRYGYTF.

The chain joins TRBV18 to TRBJ2-2; D is unresolved. The V end was cut by 4 bases, the J end by 0 bases, with 6 bases between. The CDR3 has 14 amino acids. Germline CDR1 reads KGHSH; CDR2 reads LQKENI. This chain's CDR3 is CASSRHANTGELFF. Here the CDR3 DNA reads TGTGCCAGCTCACGACACGCGAACACCGGGGAGCTGTTTTTT.

This clonotype was seen repeatedly, ten times or more. The chain links TRBV28 to TRBJ2-3; 11 nucleotides match TRBD1. J was trimmed by 2 bases and V by 4 bases; bases with no gene match: 8. Germline loops: CDR1 MDHEN, CDR2 SYDVKM. CDR3 size: 17 residues. The CDR3 region has the DNA TGTGCCAGCAGTTCTACCGGGACAGGGGGAACCACAGATACGCAGTATTTT. Encoded protein: CASSSTGTGGTTDTQYF.

The table lists this clonotype with a few counts. The rearrangement uses TRBV7-8 and TRBJ1-2, with 8 bases aligning to TRBD1. Losses at the gene ends were 2 bases for V and 7 bases for J; bases not matched to a gene: 15. Germline V CDR1 and CDR2: SGHVS, FQNEAQ. CDR3 length: 17 residues. CDR3 nucleotides: TGTGCCAGCAGCTTAACACAAAGGACAGGGACCTTGCTTGGCTACACCTTC. Translated: CASSLTQRTGTLLGYTF.

The CDR3 DNA follows: TGTGCCAGCAGTGAAGAAGTATGGGACAGGGATCTCCCTCCCCCTTATGGCTACACCTTC. Encoded protein: CASSEEVWDRDLPPPYGYTF. The genes are TRBV6-1 and TRBJ1-2, with 9 positions matching TRBD1. The V segment lost 1 base and the J segment 5 bases; nucleotides outside the gene matches: 20. The germline V gene encodes CDR1 MNHNS and CDR2 SASEGT. This CDR3 contains 20 residues.

This clonotype was seen ten or more times. The chain has TRBV11-2 and TRBJ2-3, with D unclear. V was shortened by 5 bases and J by 1 base, with 10 bases between the two germline ends. This CDR3 region has 14 residues. The germline gives CDR1 SGHAT, CDR2 FQNNGV. As DNA, the CDR3 is TGTGCCAGCAGCCAACAGACCCGCACAGATACGCAGTATTTT. Translation gives CASSQQTRTDTQYF.

The chain links TRBV30 to TRBJ1-6, with D tentatively TRBD1 (5 bases). The CDR3 runs 13 residues. The germline gives CDR1 GTSNPN, CDR2 SVGIG (reference sequence). V lost 5 bases and J lost 0, with 5 bases in between. The CDR3 region has the DNA TGTGCCTGGCAGGGCTCCTATAATTCACCCCTCCACTTT. The encoded protein is CAWQGSYNSPLHF. The complete variable domain, with remaining parts taken from reference TRBV30 and TRBJ1-6, reads SQTIHQWPATLVQPVGSPLSLECTVEGTSNPNLYWYRQAAGRGLQLLFYSVGIGQISSEVPQNLSASRPQDRQFILSSKKLLLSDSGFYLCAWQGSYNSPLHFGNGTRLTVT.